The rows below give T cell receptor beta chains drawn from one sample of a study of cytomegalovirus exposure and HLA in healthy donors. TCRdb's table, derived via immunoSEQ multiplex PCR, lists solely in-frame clones and lacks some. The sample holds 100,000 to 150,000 clones. Sequenced material: PBMCs. Receptors originate from a man aged 18 to 29 in good health and CMV-seronegative. The CDR3 runs from the conserved cysteine through the conserved F or W. D genes are given only for firm matches.

CDR3 | DNA | J | D | V
CASSRGDRINNSPLHF | TGCGCCAGCAGCAGGGGGGACAGAATTAATAATTCACCCCTCCACTTT | TRBJ1-6 | TRBD1 | TRBV5-1
CASSDARGYTGELFF | TGTGCCAGCAGTGACGCACGGGGGTACACCGGGGAGCTGTTTTTT | TRBJ2-2 | NA | TRBV25-1
CASSVGSSSGYQETQYF | TGTGCCAGCAGCGTAGGATCGTCTAGCGGCTACCAAGAGACCCAGTACTTC | TRBJ2-5 | TRBD2 | TRBV9
CAWSLIRDGGYTF | TGTGCCTGGAGTTTAATCAGGGATGGGGGCTACACCTTC | TRBJ1-2 | NA | TRBV30
CASSAQASVSQYF | TGTGCCAGCAGCGCTCAAGCTTCGGTGTCCCAGTACTTC | TRBJ2-5 | NA | TRBV6-5
CASSIGWAGEQYF | TGTGCCAGCAGTATTGGATGGGCGGGCGAGCAGTACTTC | TRBJ2-7 | NA | TRBV28
CASSSGQDLNTEAFF | TGTGCCAGCAGTTCTGGACAGGATTTGAACACTGAAGCTTTCTTT | TRBJ1-1 | TRBD1 | TRBV5-4
CASSLYGGVNEAFF | TGTGCCAGCAGTTTATATGGAGGGGTTAATGAAGCTTTCTTT | TRBJ1-1 | NA | TRBV27
CASSGGTSGRNEQFF | TGCGCCAGCAGCGGCGGGACTAGCGGGAGAAATGAGCAGTTCTTC | TRBJ2-1 | TRBD2 | TRBV5-1
CASSYSRGVLQETQYF | TGTGCCAGCAGTTACTCTCGGGGAGTTCTTCAAGAGACCCAGTACTTC | TRBJ2-5 | NA | TRBV6-5
CASSLATNYEQYF | TGCGCCAGCAGCTTGGCGACAAACTACGAGCAGTACTTC | TRBJ2-7 | NA | TRBV5-1
CAVTAGGGGYEQYF | TGTGCCGTAACAGCGGGAGGCGGGGGGTACGAGCAGTACTTC | TRBJ2-7 | TRBD2 | TRBV7-9
CASSERIAVLRDAGNTIYF | TGTGCCAGCAGTGAACGTATAGCGGTCCTGAGGGACGCCGGAAACACCATATATTTT | TRBJ1-3 | NA | TRBV6-1
CASSPSRSYNEQFF | TGCGCCAGCAGCCCCTCCCGCTCCTACAATGAGCAGTTCTTC | TRBJ2-1 | NA | TRBV5-1
CASSIGTPGDGYTF | TGTGCCAGCAGCATCGGGACACCCGGGGATGGCTACACCTTC | TRBJ1-2 | NA | TRBV6-4
CASSTRAGGYTF | TGTGCCAGCAGCACCCGAGCGGGTGGCTACACCTTC | TRBJ1-2 | NA | TRBV9
CASSPLGQISGNTIYF | TGTGCCAGCAGTCCCCTAGGACAGATCTCTGGAAACACCATATATTTT | TRBJ1-3 | NA | TRBV27
CAWSLGGVSPLHF | TGTGCCTGGAGCCTAGGGGGAGTCTCACCCCTCCACTTT | TRBJ1-6 | NA | TRBV30
CASSVDRDSSSGYTF | TGTGCCAGCAGCGTAGACCGGGACAGTTCGTCGGGCTACACCTTC | TRBJ1-2 | TRBD1 | TRBV7-3
CASSLSGIETQYF | TGTGCCAGCAGCCTTAGCGGGATTGAGACCCAGTACTTC | TRBJ2-5 | TRBD2 | TRBV7-2
CASTKTGGYGYTF | TGTGCCAGCACCAAGACAGGGGGCTACGGCTACACCTTC | TRBJ1-2 | TRBD1 | TRBV25-1
CAISEREAGAQEQYF | TGTGCCATCAGTGAAAGAGAGGCGGGAGCTCAAGAGCAGTACTTC | TRBJ2-7 | TRBD2 | TRBV10-3
CASSPRQMNTEAFF | TGCGCCAGCAGCCCCCGACAGATGAACACTGAAGCTTTCTTT | TRBJ1-1 | NA | TRBV4-1
CASSQGGLAYEQFF | TGTGCCAGCAGCCAAGGGGGTCTGGCATATGAGCAGTTCTTC | TRBJ2-1 | NA | TRBV6-1
CASSLAGLGAGEQYF | TGTGCCAGCAGCTTAGCGGGACTAGGGGCTGGCGAGCAGTACTTC | TRBJ2-7 | TRBD2 | TRBV7-2
CSTTGAQRYEQYF | TGCAGCACTACGGGTGCACAACGCTACGAGCAGTACTTC | TRBJ2-7 | NA | TRBV29-1
CASSPRTSGGETQYF | TGTGCCAGCAGTCCAAGGACTAGCGGGGGAGAGACCCAGTACTTC | TRBJ2-5 | TRBD2 | TRBV9
CATHAGDGGEQYF | TGTGCCACCCACGCGGGAGACGGCGGCGAGCAGTACTTC | TRBJ2-7 | TRBD2 | TRBV11-2
CASITGVYEQYF | TGTGCCAGCATTACGGGAGTCTACGAGCAGTACTTC | TRBJ2-7 | NA | TRBV2
CASSSSSAGNSGNTIYF | TGCGCCAGCAGCTCCAGTTCGGCGGGGAACTCTGGAAACACCATATATTTT | TRBJ1-3 | NA | TRBV5-1
CASSLKVTGHNSPLHF | TGTGCCAGCTCATTAAAGGTCACAGGACATAATTCACCCCTCCACTTT | TRBJ1-6 | NA | TRBV18
CASSLRTVGSTEKLFF | TGCGCCAGCAGCCTCCGGACAGTGGGATCTACTGAAAAACTGTTTTTT | TRBJ1-4 | NA | TRBV4-1
CASSSRQGANTEAFF | TGTGCCAGCAGCTCAAGACAGGGGGCGAACACTGAAGCTTTCTTT | TRBJ1-1 | TRBD1 | TRBV7-9
CASSYGRGYGYTF | TGTGCCAGCAGTTACGGCAGGGGTTATGGCTACACCTTC | TRBJ1-2 | NA | TRBV6-5
CASSLWTAKNTEAFF | TGCGCCAGCAGCTTGTGGACAGCAAAGAACACTGAAGCTTTCTTT | TRBJ1-1 | NA | TRBV5-1
CASRAQGASYNEQFF | TGTGCCAGCAGAGCCCAAGGGGCCTCCTACAATGAGCAGTTCTTC | TRBJ2-1 | NA | TRBV6-5
CASSLKGGTEAFF | TGTGCCAGCTCACTGAAGGGAGGGACTGAAGCTTTCTTT | TRBJ1-1 | NA | TRBV18
CASSEPSRQGHGYTF | TGTGCCAGCAGTGAACCTTCGCGACAGGGGCACGGCTACACCTTC | TRBJ1-2 | TRBD1 | TRBV6-1
CAWSGRGATNEKLFF | TGTGCCTGGAGCGGACGGGGGGCAACTAATGAAAAACTGTTTTTT | TRBJ1-4 | NA | TRBV30
CARRGTEAFF | TGTGCCAGAAGGGGAACTGAAGCTTTCTTT | TRBJ1-1 | NA | TRBV2
CASSTQGSGNTEAFF | TGTGCCAGCAGTACACAGGGTAGTGGTAACACTGAAGCTTTCTTT | TRBJ1-1 | NA | TRBV6-5
CASSPGGGWNTGELFF | TGTGCCAGCAGCCCGGGGGGGGGATGGAACACCGGGGAGCTGTTTTTT | TRBJ2-2 | TRBD2 | TRBV11-3
CASSYSTRSGANVLTF | TGTGCCAGCAGTTACTCGACTAGGTCCGGGGCCAACGTCCTGACTTTC | TRBJ2-6 | NA | TRBV6-5
CASSLARQGYGYTF | TGTGCCAGCAGCCTCGCCCGACAGGGCTATGGCTACACCTTC | TRBJ1-2 | TRBD1 | TRBV5-6
CASSQAPRKRQPQHF | TGCGCCAGCAGCCAGGCTCCTAGAAAGAGGCAGCCCCAGCATTTT | TRBJ1-5 | NA | TRBV4-1
CASSMKRTWQGGTEAFF | TGTGCCAGTAGTATGAAGAGGACGTGGCAGGGAGGCACTGAAGCTTTCTTT | TRBJ1-1 | NA | TRBV19